This T cell receptor (beta chain) appears in the sequencing data of a study of human T cells and chemical hapten exposure. Study-wide points: Higher patch test scores went with higher counts of PT1 expanded TCRs. Each of the donors had alopecia, so their immune responses may not resemble those of healthy people.

This clonotype was detected a few times. Its antigen is undetermined. TCRdb re-derived calls from the RACE reads in MiXCR, one entry per CDR3 protein. Of 95,000 or so distinct CDR3 sequences listed, approximately 10% were seen once; the top ten hold about 3%. Stated time point: patch test 2, 6 weeks after DPC sensitization. As for treatment: therapeutic diphenylcyclopropenone sensitization with weekly scalp DPC. V lost 4 bases, J lost 0 bases, and 7 bases lay in between. Germline lookup yields CDR1 ENHRY and CDR2 SYGVKD. The CDR3 runs 14 residues. This TCR was sampled from a woman in her forties with alopecia areata. Some clones in this sample may be carry-over from other donors' samples. Sample: whole blood, taken in connection with sensitization to the hapten diphenylcyclopropenone (DPC). The chain is built from TRBV10-3 and TRBJ1-3; D gene unclear. CDR3 amino acids: CAISGPGSGNTIYF. CDR3 in DNA: TGTGCCATCAGTGGCCCAGGCTCTGGAAACACCATATATTTT.